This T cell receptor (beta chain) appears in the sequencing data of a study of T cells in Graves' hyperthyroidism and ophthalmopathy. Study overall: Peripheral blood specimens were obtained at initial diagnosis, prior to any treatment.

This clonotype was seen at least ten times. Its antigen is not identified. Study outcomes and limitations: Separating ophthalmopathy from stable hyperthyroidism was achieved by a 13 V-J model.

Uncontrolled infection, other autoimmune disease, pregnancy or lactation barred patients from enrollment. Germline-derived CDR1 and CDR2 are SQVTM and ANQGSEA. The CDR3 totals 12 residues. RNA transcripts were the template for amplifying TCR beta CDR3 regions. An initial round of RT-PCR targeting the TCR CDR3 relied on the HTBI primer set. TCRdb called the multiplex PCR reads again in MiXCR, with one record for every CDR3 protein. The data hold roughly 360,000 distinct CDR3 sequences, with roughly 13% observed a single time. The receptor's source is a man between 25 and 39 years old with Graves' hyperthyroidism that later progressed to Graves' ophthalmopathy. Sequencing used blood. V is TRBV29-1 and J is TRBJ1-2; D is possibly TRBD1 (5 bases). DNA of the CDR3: TGCTCCGTGTGGGACCAAGAAGGGGGCTACACCTTC. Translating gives CSVWDQEGGYTF.